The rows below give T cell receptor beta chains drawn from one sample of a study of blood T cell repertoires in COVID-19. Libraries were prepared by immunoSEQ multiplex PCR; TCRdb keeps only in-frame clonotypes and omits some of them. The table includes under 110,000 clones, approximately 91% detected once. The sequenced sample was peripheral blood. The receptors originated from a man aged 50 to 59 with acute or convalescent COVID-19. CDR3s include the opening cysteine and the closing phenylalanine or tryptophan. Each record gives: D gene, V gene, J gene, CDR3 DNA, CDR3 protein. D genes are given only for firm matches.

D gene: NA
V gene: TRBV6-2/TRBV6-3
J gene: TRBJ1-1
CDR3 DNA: TGTGCCAGCAGTTATATGAGGACTGAAGCTTTCTTT
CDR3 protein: CASSYMRTEAFF

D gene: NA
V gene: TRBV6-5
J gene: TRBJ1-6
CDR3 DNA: TGTGCCAGCAGTTACGGGGCAGGTAATTCACCCCTCCACTTT
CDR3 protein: CASSYGAGNSPLHF

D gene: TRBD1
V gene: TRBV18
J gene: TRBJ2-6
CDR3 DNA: TGTGCCAGCTCACCGGACAGGGCTGGGGCCAACGTCCTGACTTTC
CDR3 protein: CASSPDRAGANVLTF

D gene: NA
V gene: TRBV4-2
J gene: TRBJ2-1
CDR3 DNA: TGTGCCAGCAGCCAAGAGGCTACCCAGGGCAATGAGCAGTTCTTC
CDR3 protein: CASSQEATQGNEQFF

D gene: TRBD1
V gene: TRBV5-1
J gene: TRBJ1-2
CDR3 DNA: TGCGCCAGCAGCTTGGCCGGGACAGGCATCAGAATTTATGGCTACACCTTC
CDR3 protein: CASSLAGTGIRIYGYTF

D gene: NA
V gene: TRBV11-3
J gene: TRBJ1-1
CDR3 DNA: TGTGCCAGCAGCTTAGATCCCCCCAGGAACACTGAAGCTTTCTTT
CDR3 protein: CASSLDPPRNTEAFF

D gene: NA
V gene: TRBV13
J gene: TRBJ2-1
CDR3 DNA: TGTGCCAGCAGCTACCCGGGACACCACAATGAGCAGTTCTTC
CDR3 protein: CASSYPGHHNEQFF

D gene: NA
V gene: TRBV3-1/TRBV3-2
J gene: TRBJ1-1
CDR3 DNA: TGTGCCAGCAGCCCCCGGGGGAACACTGAAGCTTTCTTT
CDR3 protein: CASSPRGNTEAFF

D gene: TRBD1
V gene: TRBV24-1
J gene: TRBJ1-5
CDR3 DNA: TGTGCCACCAGAGCCGGGACAGGTATCAATCAGCCCCAGCATTTT
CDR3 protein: CATRAGTGINQPQHF

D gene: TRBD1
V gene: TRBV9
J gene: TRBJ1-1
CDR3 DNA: TGTGCCAGCAGCCCAGGGGGCAGGGGAGAGGCTGAAGCTTTCTTT
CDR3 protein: CASSPGGRGEAEAFF